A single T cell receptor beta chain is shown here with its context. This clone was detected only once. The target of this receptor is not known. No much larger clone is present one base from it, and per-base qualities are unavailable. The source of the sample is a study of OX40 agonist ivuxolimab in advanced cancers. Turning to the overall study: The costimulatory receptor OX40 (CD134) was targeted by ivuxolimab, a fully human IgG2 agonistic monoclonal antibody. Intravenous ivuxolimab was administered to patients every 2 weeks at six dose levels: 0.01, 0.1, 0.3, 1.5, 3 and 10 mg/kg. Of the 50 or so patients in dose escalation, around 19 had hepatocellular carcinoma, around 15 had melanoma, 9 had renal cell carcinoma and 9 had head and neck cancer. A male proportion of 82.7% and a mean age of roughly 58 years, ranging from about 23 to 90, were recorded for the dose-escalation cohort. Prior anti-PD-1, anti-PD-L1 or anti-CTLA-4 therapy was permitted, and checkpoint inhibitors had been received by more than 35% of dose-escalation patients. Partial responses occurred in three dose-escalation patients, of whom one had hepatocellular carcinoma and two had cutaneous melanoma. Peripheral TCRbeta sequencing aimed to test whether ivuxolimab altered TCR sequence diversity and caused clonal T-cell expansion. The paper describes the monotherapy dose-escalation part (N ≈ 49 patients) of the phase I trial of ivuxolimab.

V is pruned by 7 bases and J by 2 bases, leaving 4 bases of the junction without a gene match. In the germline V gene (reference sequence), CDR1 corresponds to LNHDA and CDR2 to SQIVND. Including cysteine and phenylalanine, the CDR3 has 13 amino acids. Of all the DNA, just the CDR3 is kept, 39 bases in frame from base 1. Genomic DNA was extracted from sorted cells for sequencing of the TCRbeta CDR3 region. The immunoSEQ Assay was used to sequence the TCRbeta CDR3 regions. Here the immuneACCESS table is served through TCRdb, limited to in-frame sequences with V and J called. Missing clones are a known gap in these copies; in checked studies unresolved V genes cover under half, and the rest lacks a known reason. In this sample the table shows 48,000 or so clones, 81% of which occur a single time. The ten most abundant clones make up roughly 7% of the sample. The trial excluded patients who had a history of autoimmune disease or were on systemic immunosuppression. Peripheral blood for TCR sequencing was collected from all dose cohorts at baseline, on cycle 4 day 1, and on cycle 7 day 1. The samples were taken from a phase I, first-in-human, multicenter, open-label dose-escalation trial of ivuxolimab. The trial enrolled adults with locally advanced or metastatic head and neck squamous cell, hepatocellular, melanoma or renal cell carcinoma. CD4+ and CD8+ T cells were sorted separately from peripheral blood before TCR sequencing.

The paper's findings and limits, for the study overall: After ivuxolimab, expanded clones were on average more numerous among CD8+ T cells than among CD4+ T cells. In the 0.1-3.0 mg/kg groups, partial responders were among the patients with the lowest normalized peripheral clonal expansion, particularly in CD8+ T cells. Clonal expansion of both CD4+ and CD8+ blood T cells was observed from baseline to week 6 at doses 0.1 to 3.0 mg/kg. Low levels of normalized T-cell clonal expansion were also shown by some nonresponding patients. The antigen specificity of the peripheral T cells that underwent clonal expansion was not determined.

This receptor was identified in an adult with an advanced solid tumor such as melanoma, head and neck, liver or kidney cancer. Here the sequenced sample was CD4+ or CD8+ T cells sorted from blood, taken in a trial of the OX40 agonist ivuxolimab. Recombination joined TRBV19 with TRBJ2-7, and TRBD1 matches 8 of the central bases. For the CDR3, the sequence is CASKGQATYEQYF. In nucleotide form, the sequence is TGTGCCAGTAAGGGACAGGCTACCTACGAGCAGTACTTC. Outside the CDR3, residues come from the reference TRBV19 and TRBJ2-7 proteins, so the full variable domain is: DGGITQSPKYLFRKEGQNVTLSCEQNLNHDAMYWYRQDPGQGLRLIYYSQIVNDFQKGDIAEGYSVSREKKESFPLTVTSAQKNPTAFYLCASKGQATYEQYFGPGTRLTVT.